These 11 T cell receptor beta chains were all obtained from the same sample, sequenced in a study of blood T cell repertoires in COVID-19. Assay used: immunoSEQ multiplex PCR; TCRdb lists only in-frame clones, some missing. The sample shows about 180,000 clones, over 80% of them seen only once. Material for sequencing was peripheral blood. These receptor sequences come from a woman in her forties with COVID-19, enrolled during active disease.

V is TRBV5-1 and J is TRBJ2-1, with 7 bases matching TRBD1. CDR1 is SGHRS, CDR2 YFSETQ, per germline. The V gene end was trimmed by 0 bases and the J gene end by 3 bases; junction bases not matched to a gene: 9. The CDR3 is 17 amino acids. CDR3 in amino acids: CASSLVLGAGGYNEQFF. CDR3 bases: TGCGCCAGCAGCTTGGTTCTCGGGGCAGGGGGCTACAATGAGCAGTTCTTC.

This clone was seen a few times. This CDR3 reads CASGTGWSGYGYTF. As DNA, the CDR3 is TGTGCCAGCGGGACAGGGTGGAGCGGCTATGGCTACACCTTC. This rearrangement joins TRBV2 to TRBJ1-2; 9 bases align to TRBD1. This CDR3 contains 14 residues. In germline, CDR1 is SNHLY, CDR2 FYNNEI. Trimming removed 8 bases from V and 4 bases from J; junction bases left unmatched: 8.

The gene calls are TRBV6-2 or TRBV6-3 and TRBJ1-1; D may be TRBD1 (5 bases). Germline V CDR1 and CDR2: MNHEY, SVGEGT. CDR3 length: 11 residues. V lost 3 bases and J lost 9, with 8 bases in between. This chain's CDR3 is CASSYGTQAFF. The CDR3 DNA reads as TGTGCCAGCAGTTATGGGACTCAAGCTTTCTTT.

The chain couples TRBV6-6 to TRBJ2-7; perhaps TRBD1 as D (5 bases). Trimming removed 2 bases at V and 2 bases at J, with 13 bases between. The germline V gene has CDR1 MNHNY and CDR2 SVGAGI (reference sequence). This CDR3 contains 15 residues. The CDR3 coding sequence is TGTGCCAGCAGTTACGAGGACATCCGCACCTACGAGCAGTACTTC. It encodes CASSYEDIRTYEQYF.

The chain combines TRBV7-9 with TRBJ1-3; perhaps TRBD1 as D (5 bases). The V gene's germline CDR1 is SEHNR and CDR2 FQNEAQ (reference sequence). CDR3 length equals 16 residues. Trimming took 5 bases from V and 6 from J, leaving 20 bases between them. The CDR3 sequence: CASSPPSGTPVNTIYF. The CDR3 DNA is TGTGCCAGCAGCCCCCCTTCCGGGACTCCCGTAAACACCATATATTTT.

The CDR3 is CASSLGVGSGGPDTQYF. The CDR3 nucleotides read TGTGCCAGCAGCTTAGGGGTCGGTAGCGGGGGCCCAGATACGCAGTATTTT. The chain carries TRBV11-3 and TRBJ2-3; TRBD2 matches 9 bases. Germline-derived CDR1 and CDR2 are SGHNT and YENEEA. Losses at the gene ends were 1 base for V and 4 bases for J; bases not matched to a gene: 9. The length of the CDR3 is 17 residues.

The count of this clone is one. This chain connects TRBV11-2 to TRBJ1-2, with D possibly matching TRBD1 (6 bases). The CDR3 loop spans 12 amino acids. Germline V gene data show CDR1 as SGHAT and CDR2 as FQNNGV. V lost 5 bases, J lost 9 bases, and 13 bases lay in between. The CDR3 reads CASSPRDNSYTF. CDR3 in DNA: TGTGCCAGCAGCCCCCGGGACAACAGCTACACCTTC. Full variable domain (rest looked up from reference TRBV11-2 and TRBJ1-2): EAGVAQSPRYKIIEKRQSVAFWCNPISGHATLYWYQQILGQGPKLLIQFQNNGVVDDSQLPKDRFSAERLKGVDSTLKIQPAKLEDSAVYLCASSPRDNSYTFGSGTRLTVV.

The chain is built from TRBV5-1 and TRBJ1-6; TRBD1 might be the D (6 bases). The germline V gene has CDR1 SGHRS and CDR2 YFSETQ. This CDR3 region has 14 residues. The V and J ends lost 3 bases and 7 bases respectively, with 11 bases between them. The CDR3: CASSSSGVNSPLHF. CDR3 nucleotide sequence: TGCGCCAGCAGCTCCTCAGGGGTCAATTCACCCCTCCACTTT.

The CDR3 spells CASSAAGTGTLNEKLFF. The CDR3 region has the DNA TGTGCCAGCAGTGCCGCCGGGACAGGGACACTTAATGAAAAACTGTTTTTT. The chain combines TRBV28 with TRBJ1-4, with 9 bases aligning to TRBD1. Germline V gives CDR1 MDHEN, CDR2 SYDVKM. This CDR3 spans 17 amino acids. Unmatched junction bases numbered 11, after V lost 5 bases and J lost 4 bases.

The chain joins TRBV6-5 to TRBJ2-1; TRBD2 is a possible D gene (6 bases). The CDR3 is 14 residues long. Germline V gene data show CDR1 as MNHEY and CDR2 as SVGAGI. Trimming pared 0 bases from V and 10 bases from J, leaving 13 bases between. The CDR3 loop is CASSYSYGGREQFF. The CDR3, as DNA: TGTGCCAGCAGTTACTCATACGGGGGAAGAGAGCAGTTCTTC.

The chain carries TRBV9 and TRBJ2-1; 7 nucleotides match TRBD2. This CDR3 comprises 15 residues. CDR1 and CDR2 from the germline V gene are SGDLS and YYNGEE. J was trimmed by 3 bases and V by 0 bases; bases with no gene match: 3. The CDR3 spells CASSVGAGDYNEQFF. The CDR3 DNA reads as TGTGCCAGCAGCGTAGGGGCGGGAGACTACAATGAGCAGTTCTTC.